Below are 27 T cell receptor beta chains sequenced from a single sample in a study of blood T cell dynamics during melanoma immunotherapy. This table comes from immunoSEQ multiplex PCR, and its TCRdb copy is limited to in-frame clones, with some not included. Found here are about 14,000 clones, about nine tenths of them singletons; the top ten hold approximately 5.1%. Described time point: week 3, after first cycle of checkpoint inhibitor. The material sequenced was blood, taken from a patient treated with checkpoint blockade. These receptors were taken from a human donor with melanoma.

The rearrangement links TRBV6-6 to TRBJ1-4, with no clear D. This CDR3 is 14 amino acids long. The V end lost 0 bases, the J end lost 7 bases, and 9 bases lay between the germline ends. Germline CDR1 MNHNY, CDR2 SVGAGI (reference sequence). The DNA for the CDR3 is TGTGCCAGCAGTTACTCAGGGTACGGTGAAAAACTGTTTTTT. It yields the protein CASSYSGYGEKLFF.

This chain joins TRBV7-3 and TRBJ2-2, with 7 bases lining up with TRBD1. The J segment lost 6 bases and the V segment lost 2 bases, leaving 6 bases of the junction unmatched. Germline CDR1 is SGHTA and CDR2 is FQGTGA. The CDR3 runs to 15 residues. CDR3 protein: CASSLSGGWSGELFF. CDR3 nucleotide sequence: TGTGCCAGCAGCTTATCAGGGGGTTGGTCCGGGGAGCTGTTTTTT.

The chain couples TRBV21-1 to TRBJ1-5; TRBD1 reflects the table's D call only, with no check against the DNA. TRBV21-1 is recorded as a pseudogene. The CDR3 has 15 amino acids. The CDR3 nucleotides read TGTGCCAGCAGCAAAGATAGGGGGCGAGGGCAGCCCCAGCATTTT. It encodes CASSKDRGRGQPQHF.

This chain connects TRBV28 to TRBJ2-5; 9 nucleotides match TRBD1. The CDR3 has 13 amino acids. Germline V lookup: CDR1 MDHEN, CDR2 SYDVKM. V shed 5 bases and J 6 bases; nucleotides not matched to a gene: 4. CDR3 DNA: TGTGCCAGCAGTGTTGGACAGGGGAAGACCCAGTACTTC. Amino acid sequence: CASSVGQGKTQYF. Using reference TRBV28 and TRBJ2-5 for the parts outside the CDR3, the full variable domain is DVKVTQSSRYLVKRTGEKVFLECVQDMDHENMFWYRQDPGLGLRLIYFSYDVKMKEKGDIPEGYSVSREKKERFSLILESASTNQTSMYLCASSVGQGKTQYFGPGTRLLVL.

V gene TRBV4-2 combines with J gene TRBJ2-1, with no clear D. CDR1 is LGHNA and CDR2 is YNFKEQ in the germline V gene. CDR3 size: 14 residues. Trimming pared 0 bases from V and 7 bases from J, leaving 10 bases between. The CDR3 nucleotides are TGTGCCAGCAGCCAAGATGACCCCCCGAATGAGCAGTTCTTC. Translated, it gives CASSQDDPPNEQFF.

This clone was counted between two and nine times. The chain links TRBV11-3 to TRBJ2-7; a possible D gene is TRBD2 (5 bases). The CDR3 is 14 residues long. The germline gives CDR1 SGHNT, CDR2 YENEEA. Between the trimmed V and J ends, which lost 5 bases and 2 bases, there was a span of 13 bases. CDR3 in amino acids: CASSHYEGPYEQYF. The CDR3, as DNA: TGTGCCAGCAGCCATTATGAGGGCCCCTACGAGCAGTACTTC.

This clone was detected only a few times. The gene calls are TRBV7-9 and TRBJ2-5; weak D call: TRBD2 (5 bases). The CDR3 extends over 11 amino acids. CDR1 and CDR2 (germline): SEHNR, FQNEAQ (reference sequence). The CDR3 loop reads CASGNQETQYF. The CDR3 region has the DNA TGTGCGTCGGGGAACCAAGAGACCCAGTACTTC.

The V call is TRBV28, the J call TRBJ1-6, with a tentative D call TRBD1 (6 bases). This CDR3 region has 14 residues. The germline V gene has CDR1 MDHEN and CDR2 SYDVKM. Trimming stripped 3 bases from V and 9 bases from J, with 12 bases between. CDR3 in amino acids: CASSLGRGSSPLHF. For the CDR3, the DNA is TGTGCCAGCAGTTTGGGTAGGGGGAGTTCACCCCTCCACTTT.

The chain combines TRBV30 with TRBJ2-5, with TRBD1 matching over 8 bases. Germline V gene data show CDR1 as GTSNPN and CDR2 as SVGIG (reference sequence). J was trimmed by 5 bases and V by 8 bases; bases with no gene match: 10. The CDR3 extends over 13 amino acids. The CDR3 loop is CAGRQGPWETQYF. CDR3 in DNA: TGTGCCGGCCGACAGGGGCCTTGGGAGACCCAGTACTTC.

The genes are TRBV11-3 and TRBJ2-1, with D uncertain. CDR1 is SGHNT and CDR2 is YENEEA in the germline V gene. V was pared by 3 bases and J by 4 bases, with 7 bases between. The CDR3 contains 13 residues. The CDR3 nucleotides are TGTGCCAGCAGCTTTGGCTATTACAATGAGCAGTTCTTC. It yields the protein CASSFGYYNEQFF.

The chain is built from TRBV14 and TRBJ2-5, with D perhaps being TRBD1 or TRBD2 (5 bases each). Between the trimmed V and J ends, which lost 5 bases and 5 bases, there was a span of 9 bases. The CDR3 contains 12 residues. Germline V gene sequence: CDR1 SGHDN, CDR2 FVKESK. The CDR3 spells CASSNEGETQYF. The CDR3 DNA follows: TGTGCCAGCAGCAACGAGGGGGAGACCCAGTACTTC. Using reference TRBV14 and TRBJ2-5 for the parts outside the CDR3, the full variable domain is EAGVTQFPSHSVIEKGQTVTLRCDPISGHDNLYWYRRVMGKEIKFLLHFVKESKQDESGMPNNRFLAERTGGTYSTLKVQPAELEDSGVYFCASSNEGETQYFGPGTRLLVL.

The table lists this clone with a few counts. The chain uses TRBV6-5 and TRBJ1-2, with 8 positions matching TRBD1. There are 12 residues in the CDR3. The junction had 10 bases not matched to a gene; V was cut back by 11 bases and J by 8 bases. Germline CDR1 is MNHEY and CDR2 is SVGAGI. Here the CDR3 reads CACRTGTGGYTF. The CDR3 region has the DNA TGTGCCTGCCGGACAGGGACTGGCGGCTACACCTTC.

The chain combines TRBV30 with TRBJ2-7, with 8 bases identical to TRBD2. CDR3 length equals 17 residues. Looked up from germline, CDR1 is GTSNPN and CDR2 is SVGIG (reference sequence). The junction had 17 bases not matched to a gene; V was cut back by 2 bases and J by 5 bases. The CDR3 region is CAWSSQGDFGLAHEQYF. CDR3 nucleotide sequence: TGTGCCTGGAGTTCACAGGGAGATTTTGGACTAGCACACGAGCAGTACTTC.

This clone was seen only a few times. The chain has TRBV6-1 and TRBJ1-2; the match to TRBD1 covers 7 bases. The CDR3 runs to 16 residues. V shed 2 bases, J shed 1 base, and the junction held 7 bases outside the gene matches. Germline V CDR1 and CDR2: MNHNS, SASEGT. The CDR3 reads CASSERNRGGNYGYTF. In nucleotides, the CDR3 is TGTGCCAGCAGTGAAAGAAACAGGGGTGGTAACTATGGCTACACCTTC.

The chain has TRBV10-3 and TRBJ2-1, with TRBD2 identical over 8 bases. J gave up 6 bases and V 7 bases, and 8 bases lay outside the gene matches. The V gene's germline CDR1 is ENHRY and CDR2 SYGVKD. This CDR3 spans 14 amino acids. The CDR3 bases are TGTGCCATCAAACCAGCGGGAGAAGGCAATGAGCAGTTCTTC. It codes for CAIKPAGEGNEQFF.

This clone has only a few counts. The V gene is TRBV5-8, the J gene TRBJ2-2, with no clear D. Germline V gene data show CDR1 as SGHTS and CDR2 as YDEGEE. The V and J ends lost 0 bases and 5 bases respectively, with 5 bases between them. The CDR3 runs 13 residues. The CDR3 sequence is CASSLVYTGELFF. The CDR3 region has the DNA TGTGCCAGCAGCTTGGTTTATACCGGGGAGCTGTTTTTT.

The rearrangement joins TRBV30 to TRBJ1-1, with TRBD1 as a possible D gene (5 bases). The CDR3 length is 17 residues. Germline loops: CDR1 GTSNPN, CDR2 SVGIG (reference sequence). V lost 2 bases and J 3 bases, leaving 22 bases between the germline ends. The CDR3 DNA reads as TGTGCCTGGAGTCCCCGTGGGGGGGTCGGAGGGCACACTGAAGCTTTCTTT. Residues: CAWSPRGGVGGHTEAFF.

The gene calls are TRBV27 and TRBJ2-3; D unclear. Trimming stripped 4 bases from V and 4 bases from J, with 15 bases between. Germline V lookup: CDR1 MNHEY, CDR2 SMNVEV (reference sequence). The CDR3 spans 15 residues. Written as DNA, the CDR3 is TGTGCCAGCAGTTCACGGCTTTTTCCTCCAGATACGCAGTATTTT. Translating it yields CASSSRLFPPDTQYF.

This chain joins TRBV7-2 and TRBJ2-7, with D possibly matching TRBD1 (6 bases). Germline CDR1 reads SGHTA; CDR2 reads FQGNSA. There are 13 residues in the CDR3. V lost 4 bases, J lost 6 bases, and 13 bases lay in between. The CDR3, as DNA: TGTGCCAGCAGCTCTCGACAGGACACCGAGCAGTACTTC. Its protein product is CASSSRQDTEQYF.

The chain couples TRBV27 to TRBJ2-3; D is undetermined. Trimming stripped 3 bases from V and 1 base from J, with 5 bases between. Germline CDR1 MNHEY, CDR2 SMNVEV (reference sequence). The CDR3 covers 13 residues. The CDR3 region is CASSFYRTDTQYF. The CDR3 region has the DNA TGTGCCAGCAGTTTCTACCGCACAGATACGCAGTATTTT.

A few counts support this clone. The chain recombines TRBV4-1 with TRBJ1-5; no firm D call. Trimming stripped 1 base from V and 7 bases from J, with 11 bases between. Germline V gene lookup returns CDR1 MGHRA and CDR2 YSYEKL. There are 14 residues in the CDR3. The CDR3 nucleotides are TGCGCCAGCAGCCAAGGCGACGCCGACCAGCCCCAGCATTTT. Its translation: CASSQGDADQPQHF.

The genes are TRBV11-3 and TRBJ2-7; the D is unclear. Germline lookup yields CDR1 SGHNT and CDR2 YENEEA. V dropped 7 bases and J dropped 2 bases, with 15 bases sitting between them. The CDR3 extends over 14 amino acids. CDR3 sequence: CASTLSRVTYEQYF. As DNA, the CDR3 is TGTGCCAGCACCCTAAGCCGGGTAACCTACGAGCAGTACTTC.

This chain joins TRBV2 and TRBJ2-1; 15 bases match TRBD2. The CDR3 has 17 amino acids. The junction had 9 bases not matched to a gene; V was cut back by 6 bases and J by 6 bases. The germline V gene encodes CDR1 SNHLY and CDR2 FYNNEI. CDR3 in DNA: TGTGCCAGCAGAGGGACTAGCGGGAGGCGGTGGGCCAATGAGCAGTTCTTC. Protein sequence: CASRGTSGRRWANEQFF.

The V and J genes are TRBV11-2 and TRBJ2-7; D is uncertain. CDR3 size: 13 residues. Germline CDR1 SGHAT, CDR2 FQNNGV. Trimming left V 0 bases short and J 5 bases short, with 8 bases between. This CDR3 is CASSLDRVHEQYF. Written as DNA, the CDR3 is TGTGCCAGCAGCTTAGATAGGGTCCACGAGCAGTACTTC.

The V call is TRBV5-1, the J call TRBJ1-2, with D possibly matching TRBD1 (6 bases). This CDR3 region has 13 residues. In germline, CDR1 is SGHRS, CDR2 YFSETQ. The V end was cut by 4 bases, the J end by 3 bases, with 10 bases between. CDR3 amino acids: CASSISGDYGYTF. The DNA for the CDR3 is TGCGCCAGCAGCATTTCAGGGGACTATGGCTACACCTTC.

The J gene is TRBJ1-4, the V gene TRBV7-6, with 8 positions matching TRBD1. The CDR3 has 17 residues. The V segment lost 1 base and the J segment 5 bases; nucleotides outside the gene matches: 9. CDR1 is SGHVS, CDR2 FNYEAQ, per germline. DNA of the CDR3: TGTGCCAGCAGCTTAGACTTGATTCGGACAGGGAATGAAAAACTGTTTTTT. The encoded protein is CASSLDLIRTGNEKLFF.

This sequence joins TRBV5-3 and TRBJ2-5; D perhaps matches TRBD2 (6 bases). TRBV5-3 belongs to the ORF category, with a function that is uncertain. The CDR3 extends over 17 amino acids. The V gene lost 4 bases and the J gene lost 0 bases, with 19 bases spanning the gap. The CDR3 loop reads CARSLGVSRTNQETQYF. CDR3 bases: TGTGCCAGAAGCCTTGGAGTTTCCCGGACTAACCAAGAGACCCAGTACTTC.